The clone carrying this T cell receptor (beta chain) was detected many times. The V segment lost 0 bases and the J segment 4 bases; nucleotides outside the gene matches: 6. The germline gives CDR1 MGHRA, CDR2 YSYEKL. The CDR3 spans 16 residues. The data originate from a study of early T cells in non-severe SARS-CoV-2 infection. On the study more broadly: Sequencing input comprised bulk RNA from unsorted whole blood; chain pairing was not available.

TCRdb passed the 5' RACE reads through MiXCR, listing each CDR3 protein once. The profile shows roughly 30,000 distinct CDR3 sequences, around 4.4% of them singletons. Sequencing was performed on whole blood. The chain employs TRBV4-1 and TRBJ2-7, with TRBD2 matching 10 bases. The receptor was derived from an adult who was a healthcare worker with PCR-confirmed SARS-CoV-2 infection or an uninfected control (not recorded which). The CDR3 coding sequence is TGCGCCAGCAGCCAAGATCGGAGCGGGAGGGGATACGAGCAGTACTTC. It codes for CASSQDRSGRGYEQYF.